The 27 T cell receptor beta chains reported below all come from one sample, sequenced in a study of T cell responses to AZD1222 COVID-19 vaccine. Here immunoSEQ multiplex PCR was the method, and the copy in TCRdb shows in-frame clones only, minus some. This table holds tens of thousands of clones, roughly three quarters found once. The specimen was peripheral blood, collected on day 0 of MenACWY control vaccination. These receptors were taken from an adult in good health.

A single count supports this clone. The chain combines TRBV30 with TRBJ2-7, with D unresolved. Looked up from germline, CDR1 is GTSNPN and CDR2 is SVGIG (reference sequence). V lost 0 bases and J lost 4, with 7 bases in between. The CDR3 is made up of 12 amino acids. The CDR3 sequence is CAWSVSGYEQYF. In nucleotides, the CDR3 is TGTGCCTGGAGTGTATCCGGTTACGAGCAGTACTTC.

V is TRBV5-4 and J is TRBJ2-7, with 9 bases identical to TRBD1. CDR1 SGHNT and CDR2 YYREEE come from the germline V gene (reference sequence). Trimming took 3 bases from V and 5 from J; bases not matched to a gene: 3. The CDR3 is 13 amino acids. The CDR3 reads CASSWDRDNEQYF. The CDR3 region has the DNA TGTGCCAGCAGCTGGGACAGGGATAACGAGCAGTACTTC.

V usage is TRBV2 and J usage is TRBJ1-1; no firm D call. Germline V gives CDR1 SNHLY, CDR2 FYNNEI. The CDR3 loop spans 13 amino acids. V lost 6 bases and J 5 bases, leaving 13 bases between the germline ends. The CDR3: CASRDLQWTEAFF. The CDR3 nucleotides read TGTGCCAGCAGGGACCTACAGTGGACTGAAGCTTTCTTT.

A single count supports this clone. The V call is TRBV27, the J call TRBJ1-2, with 11 bases identical to TRBD1. The CDR3 runs 18 residues. From germline, CDR1 is MNHEY and CDR2 SMNVEV (reference sequence). With V trimmed by 2 bases and J by 4 bases, 12 bases remained unmatched. This chain's CDR3 is CASSLGGTGGYGGYGYTF. The CDR3, as DNA: TGTGCCAGCAGTTTAGGGGGGACAGGGGGGTATGGAGGCTATGGCTACACCTTC.

Note on this clone: This sample includes further DNA sequences coding for the same CDR3. This chain uses TRBV28 with TRBJ1-1; D is uncertain. Trimming stripped 6 bases from V and 6 bases from J, with 8 bases between. Germline V gene data show CDR1 as MDHEN and CDR2 as SYDVKM. The CDR3 is made up of 11 amino acids. The CDR3 nucleotides read TGTGCCAGCAGAGGCCGTCCTGAAGCTTTCTTT. Residues: CASRGRPEAFF.

This chain uses TRBV2 with TRBJ2-3, with 14 bases matching TRBD2. Trimming took 4 bases from V and 5 from J; bases not matched to a gene: 11. The CDR3 consists of 18 residues. Germline V gives CDR1 SNHLY, CDR2 FYNNEI. CDR3 amino acids: CASSVETSGRAFGDTQYF. DNA of the CDR3: TGTGCCAGCAGTGTTGAGACTAGCGGGAGGGCCTTCGGAGATACGCAGTATTTT.

This clone was seen once. The gene calls are TRBV7-9 and TRBJ2-3; D is ambiguous. Trimming removed 4 bases from V and 5 bases from J, with 7 bases in between. The CDR3 runs 12 residues. Germline-derived CDR1 and CDR2 are SEHNR and FQNEAQ (reference sequence). The CDR3 DNA reads TGTGCCAGCAGCTCCCACGTAGATACGCAGTATTTT. Amino acid sequence: CASSSHVDTQYF.

The chain is built from TRBV5-1 and TRBJ1-1, with D possibly being TRBD1 (5 bases). V was pared by 1 base and J by 6 bases, with 13 bases between. Germline CDR1 is SGHRS and CDR2 is YFSETQ. This CDR3 is built from 14 residues. The CDR3 coding sequence is TGCGCCAGCAGCTTGAGGGGCGCCTCCTCTGAAGCTTTCTTT. Translating it yields CASSLRGASSEAFF. The entire variable domain, with the rest obtained from reference TRBV5-1 and TRBJ1-1, is as follows: KAGVTQTPRYLIKTRGQQVTLSCSPISGHRSVSWYQQTPGQGLQFLFEYFSETQRNKGNFPGRFSGRQFSNSRSEMNVSTLELGDSALYLCASSLRGASSEAFFGQGTRLTVV.

This clone was seen only once. This chain joins TRBV28 and TRBJ2-2; 10 positions match TRBD1. The V gene's germline CDR1 is MDHEN and CDR2 SYDVKM. After removal of 8 bases from V and 7 bases from J, the junction contained 10 bases not matched to a gene. This CDR3 has 15 residues. The CDR3: CASGSTGTGVGELFF. DNA for the CDR3: TGTGCCAGCGGATCCACCGGGACAGGGGTCGGGGAGCTGTTTTTT. Based on the CDR3 plus reference TRBV28 and TRBJ2-2, the full variable domain is DVKVTQSSRYLVKRTGEKVFLECVQDMDHENMFWYRQDPGLGLRLIYFSYDVKMKEKGDIPEGYSVSREKKERFSLILESASTNQTSMYLCASGSTGTGVGELFFGEGSRLTVL.

This chain joins TRBV12-5 and TRBJ1-1; no definite D call. Germline values: CDR1 LGHNT, CDR2 FRNRAP. The CDR3 length is 13 residues. Trimming stripped 5 bases from V and 1 base from J, with 8 bases between. The CDR3 sequence is CASGMGQNTEAFF. CDR3 sequence (DNA): TGTGCTAGTGGTATGGGCCAGAACACTGAAGCTTTCTTT.

The chain carries TRBV2 and TRBJ1-2; D is uncertain. From germline, CDR1 is SNHLY and CDR2 FYNNEI. This CDR3 spans 15 amino acids. Trimming took 5 bases from V and 6 from J, leaving 19 bases between them. CDR3 coding DNA: TGTGCCAGCAGTTACCGGACCGGCCCCGGCGATGGCTACACCTTC. The encoded protein is CASSYRTGPGDGYTF.

This chain joins TRBV5-1 and TRBJ2-7, with D perhaps being TRBD1 or TRBD2 (5 bases each). Germline CDR1 is SGHRS and CDR2 is YFSETQ. This CDR3 contains 14 residues. V gave up 3 bases and J gave up 4 bases, with 14 bases separating them. In DNA form, the CDR3 reads TGCGCCAGCAGCTCCCGGGACGGTTTTTACGAGCAGTACTTC. Amino acids: CASSSRDGFYEQYF.

V gene TRBV5-5 combines with J gene TRBJ2-6; 11 bases line up with TRBD1. Germline V gene data show CDR1 as SGHKS and CDR2 as YYEKEE (reference sequence). Trimming at V came to 5 bases and at J to 0 bases, leaving 7 bases not matched to a gene. This CDR3 contains 18 residues. The CDR3 reads CASRPRTGGASGANVLTF. Written as DNA, the CDR3 is TGTGCCAGCAGACCGAGGACAGGGGGCGCCTCTGGGGCCAACGTCCTGACTTTC.

The rearrangement joins TRBV12-3 or TRBV12-4 to TRBJ1-1; D is ambiguous. The CDR3 loop spans 12 amino acids. The V end was cut by 8 bases, the J end by 3 bases, with 10 bases between. The CDR3 loop is CASLQVDTEAFF. The CDR3 DNA reads TGTGCCAGCCTCCAGGTGGACACTGAAGCTTTCTTT.

The chain joins TRBV3-1 (or the pseudogene TRBV3-2) to TRBJ1-1, with D perhaps TRBD1 (5 bases). The V and J ends lost 4 bases and 4 bases respectively, with 13 bases between them. CDR3 size: 14 residues. Germline CDR1 reads LGHDT; CDR2 reads YNNKEL (reference sequence). This CDR3 is CASSRDGLSTEAFF. The CDR3, as DNA: TGTGCCAGCAGCCGGGACGGATTGAGCACTGAAGCTTTCTTT.

The chain uses TRBV5-6 and TRBJ2-2, with 7 bases fitting TRBD1. The germline CDR1 and CDR2 sequences are SGHDT and YYEEEE. V shed 4 bases and J 0 bases; nucleotides not matched to a gene: 6. This CDR3 comprises 16 residues. The CDR3 region has the DNA TGTGCCAGCAGCCGGGACAGACGCGCGAACACCGGGGAGCTGTTTTTT. Translation: CASSRDRRANTGELFF.

V and J are TRBV7-8 and TRBJ2-7; 7 positions agree with TRBD1. The V gene's germline CDR1 is SGHVS and CDR2 FQNEAQ. This CDR3 is built from 13 residues. Trimming at V came to 0 bases and at J to 5 bases, leaving 1 base not matched to a gene. In DNA form, the CDR3 reads TGTGCCAGCAGCTTAGCAGGGGGCAACGAGCAGTACGTC. Protein: CASSLAGGNEQYV.

The chain uses TRBV13 and TRBJ1-1; perhaps TRBD1 as D (5 bases). CDR1 is PRHDT, CDR2 FYEKMQ, per germline (reference sequence). V lost 7 bases and J 0 bases, leaving 9 bases between the germline ends. The CDR3 extends over 13 amino acids. This CDR3 is CASTQGLNTEAFF. CDR3 nucleotide sequence: TGTGCCAGCACTCAGGGACTGAACACTGAAGCTTTCTTT.

The chain uses TRBV7-9 and TRBJ1-4; D is uncertain. CDR1 and CDR2 (germline): SEHNR, FQNEAQ (reference sequence). The CDR3 consists of 16 residues. The ends were cut back, 0 bases at V and 5 bases at J, with 13 bases in the middle. The CDR3 DNA follows: TGTGCCAGCAGCTTAGCCGTCTGGGAACTGAATGAAAAACTGTTTTTT. Translated, it gives CASSLAVWELNEKLFF.

The chain employs TRBV11-3 and TRBJ2-1; possible D gene TRBD2, 7 bases. Germline V gene sequence: CDR1 SGHNT, CDR2 YENEEA. The CDR3 totals 15 residues. The ends were cut back, 5 bases at V and 10 bases at J, with 21 bases in the middle. CDR3 DNA sequence: TGTGCCAGCAGCAAAGAAGGGGGGGGCCTCGTCGAGCAGTTCTTC. It translates to CASSKEGGGLVEQFF.

The genes are TRBV28 and TRBJ1-2, with 9 bases aligning to TRBD1. CDR3 length equals 15 residues. The V segment lost 5 bases and the J segment 9 bases; nucleotides outside the gene matches: 13. Germline assignment: CDR1 MDHEN and CDR2 SYDVKM. The CDR3 DNA sequence: TGTGCCAGCAGTGACGGGACAGGGAAATTCCATAGCTACACCTTC. It translates to CASSDGTGKFHSYTF.

V and J are TRBV9 and TRBJ1-1, with D uncertain. V was trimmed by 2 bases and J by 0 bases, leaving 8 bases between them. CDR1 SGDLS and CDR2 YYNGEE come from the germline V gene. This CDR3 region has 14 residues. The CDR3 protein is CASSVSAVNTEAFF. The CDR3 DNA reads TGTGCCAGCAGCGTGTCGGCGGTGAACACTGAAGCTTTCTTT.

This sequence joins TRBV10-3 and TRBJ1-2, with no clear D. V lost 0 bases to trimming and J lost 4 bases, with 12 bases between them. This CDR3 is built from 15 residues. Germline CDR1 ENHRY, CDR2 SYGVKD. The chain's CDR3 is CAISESSLGSYGYTF. In nucleotides, the CDR3 is TGTGCCATCAGTGAGTCGTCGCTCGGCAGCTATGGCTACACCTTC.

CDR3 sequence (DNA): TGTGCCAGCAGACAGGCAGGGGGCAGAAATGAAAAACTGTTTTTT. Amino acids: CASRQAGGRNEKLFF. The chain has TRBV6-5 and TRBJ1-4; 8 bases match TRBD1. This CDR3 region has 15 residues. Germline assignment: CDR1 MNHEY and CDR2 SVGAGI. V was clipped by 6 bases and J by 5 bases; unmatched bases: 8.

In nucleotides, the CDR3 is TGCAGCGTGGGGGAGGCCACTAACTATGGCTACACCTTC. Translating it yields CSVGEATNYGYTF. This chain uses TRBV29-1 with TRBJ1-2, with a possible D match to TRBD1 (5 bases). With 6 bases removed from V and 0 bases from J, the gap between germline ends came to 11 bases. CDR3 length: 13 amino acids. Germline CDR1 reads SQVTM; CDR2 reads ANQGSEA.

The CDR3 DNA is TGTGCCAGCAGTACCGGGACAGGAGGGTCGAGTGGCTACACCTTC. Protein: CASSTGTGGSSGYTF. The rearrangement uses TRBV27 and TRBJ1-2, with 8 bases matching TRBD1. V lost 5 bases to trimming and J lost 7 bases; unmatched junction nucleotides: 12. The CDR3 consists of 15 residues. CDR1 is MNHEY, CDR2 SMNVEV, per germline (reference sequence).

This chain uses TRBV7-8 with TRBJ1-4; D might be TRBD1 (6 bases). The CDR3 runs to 15 residues. The V gene's germline CDR1 is SGHVS and CDR2 FQNEAQ. V lost 6 bases to trimming and J lost 5 bases, with 16 bases between them. CDR3: CASSLGGPLNEKLFF. CDR3 DNA: TGTGCCAGCAGTCTCGGGGGCCCCCTAAATGAAAAACTGTTTTTT.